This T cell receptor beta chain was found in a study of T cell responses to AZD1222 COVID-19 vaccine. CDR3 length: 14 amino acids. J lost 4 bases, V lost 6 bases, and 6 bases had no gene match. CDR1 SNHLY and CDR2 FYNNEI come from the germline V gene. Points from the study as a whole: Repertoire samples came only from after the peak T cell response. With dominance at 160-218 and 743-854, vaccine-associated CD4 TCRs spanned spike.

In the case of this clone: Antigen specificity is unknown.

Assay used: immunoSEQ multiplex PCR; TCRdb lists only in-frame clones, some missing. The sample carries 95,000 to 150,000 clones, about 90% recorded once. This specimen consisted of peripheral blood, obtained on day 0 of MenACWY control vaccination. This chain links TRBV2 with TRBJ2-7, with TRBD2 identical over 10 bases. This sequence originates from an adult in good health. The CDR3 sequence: CASRRTSGDYEQYF. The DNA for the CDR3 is TGTGCCAGCAGGAGGACTAGCGGAGATTACGAGCAGTACTTC.